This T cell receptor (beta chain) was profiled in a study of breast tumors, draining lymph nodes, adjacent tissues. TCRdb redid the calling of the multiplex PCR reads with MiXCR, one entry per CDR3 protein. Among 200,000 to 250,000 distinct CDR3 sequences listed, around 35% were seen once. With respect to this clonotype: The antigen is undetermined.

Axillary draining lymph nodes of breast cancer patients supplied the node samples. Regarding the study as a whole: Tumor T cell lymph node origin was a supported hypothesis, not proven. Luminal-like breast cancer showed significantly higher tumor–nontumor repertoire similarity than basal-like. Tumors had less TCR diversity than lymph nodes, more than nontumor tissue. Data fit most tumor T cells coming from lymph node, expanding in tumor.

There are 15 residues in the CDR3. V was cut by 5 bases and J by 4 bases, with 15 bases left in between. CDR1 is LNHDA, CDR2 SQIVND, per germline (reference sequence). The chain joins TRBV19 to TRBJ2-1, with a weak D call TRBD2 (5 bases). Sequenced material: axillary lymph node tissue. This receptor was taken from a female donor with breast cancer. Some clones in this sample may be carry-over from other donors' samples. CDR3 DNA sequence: TGTGCCAGTAGTGTTCGGGGTTTATCGTACAATGAGCAGTTCTTC. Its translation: CASSVRGLSYNEQFF.